This TCR beta chain derives from a study of cytomegalovirus exposure and HLA in healthy donors. Study details: In a previous analysis, 120 million or so unique TCR beta sequences were found from roughly 200 million T cells. Study outcomes and limitations: Previously analyzed data showed that most TCR beta V segments were productive at a frequency of about 87% or about 30%. Several of the most significant clusters were apparently associated with common viral pathogens in a later analysis. In a later analysis, donors in an Asian-associated ancestry cluster reportedly had fewer N-insertions in productive TCRs than the cohort mean.

It was with 60 Vbeta and 13 Jbeta primers that the PCR ran. Generated by immunoSEQ multiplex PCR, the TCRdb table keeps only in-frame clones and is missing some. The table shows about 160,000 clones, with around 72% occurring only once. Trimming cost V 7 bases and J 4 bases; bases outside gene matches: 5. The CDR3 contains 14 residues. The germline V gene encodes CDR1 MNHEY and CDR2 SVGAGI. Points on this clone: Its antigen is not identified.

Sequencing used PBMCs. The clonotype originates from a man between 35 and 55 years old in good health and CMV-seropositive. The rearrangement joins TRBV6-5 to TRBJ2-3; 10 nucleotides match TRBD2. CDR3 loop: CASNHGTSADTQYF. CDR3 sequence (DNA): TGTGCCAGCAATCACGGGACTAGCGCAGATACGCAGTATTTT.